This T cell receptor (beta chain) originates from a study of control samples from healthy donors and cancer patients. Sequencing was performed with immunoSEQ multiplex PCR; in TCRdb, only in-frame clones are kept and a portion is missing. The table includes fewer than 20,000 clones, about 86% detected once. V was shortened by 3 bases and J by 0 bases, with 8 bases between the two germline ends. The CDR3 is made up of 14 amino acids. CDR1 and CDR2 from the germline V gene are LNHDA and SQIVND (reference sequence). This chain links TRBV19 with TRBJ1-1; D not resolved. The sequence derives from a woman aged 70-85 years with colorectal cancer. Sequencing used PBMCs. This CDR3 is CASSMWGMNTEAFF. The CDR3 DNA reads TGTGCCAGTAGTATGTGGGGAATGAACACTGAAGCTTTCTTT.